The rows below give T cell receptor beta chains drawn from one sample of a study of spatial heterogeneity in lung cancer. TCRdb re-called the 5' RACE reads through MiXCR, storing one row per CDR3 protein. The sample yields 8,000 or so distinct CDR3 sequences, roughly 7% seen once. Sequenced here: lung tumor tissue, sampled at surgery. These receptors were obtained from a male donor with early-stage non-small cell lung cancer. CDR3s include the opening cysteine and the closing phenylalanine or tryptophan. Each record gives: CDR3 length, clone size, J gene, D gene, V gene, CDR3 protein, CDR3 DNA. D genes are given only for firm matches. Where a row states a size, it is once, few, many or the class of an expanded clone; other rows omit it.

cdr3_length: 12
clone_size: medium-sized
j_call: TRBJ2-7
d_call: .
v_call: TRBV28
cdr3_aa: CASSSQGDEQYF
cdr3_nt: TGTGCCAGCAGTTCCCAGGGAGACGAGCAGTACTTC

cdr3_length: 14
clone_size: .
j_call: TRBJ1-2
d_call: TRBD1
v_call: TRBV5-1
cdr3_aa: CASSPGTDNYGYTF
cdr3_nt: TGCGCCAGCAGCCCTGGGACAGATAACTATGGCTACACCTTC

cdr3_length: 12
clone_size: medium-sized
j_call: TRBJ1-2
d_call: .
v_call: TRBV6-6
cdr3_aa: CASNIGGGDYTF
cdr3_nt: TGTGCCAGCAATATCGGCGGAGGGGACTACACCTTC

cdr3_length: 14
clone_size: medium-sized
j_call: TRBJ1-5
d_call: .
v_call: TRBV6-2/TRBV6-3
cdr3_aa: CASSLPRGNQPQHF
cdr3_nt: TGTGCCAGCAGCCTTCCGCGTGGCAATCAGCCCCAGCATTTT

cdr3_length: 18
clone_size: few
j_call: TRBJ1-4
d_call: TRBD1
v_call: TRBV7-2
cdr3_aa: CASSGRTGGYSTNEKLFF
cdr3_nt: TGTGCCAGCAGCGGAAGGACAGGGGGGTATTCAACTAATGAAAAACTGTTTTTT

cdr3_length: 17
clone_size: medium-sized
j_call: TRBJ2-1
d_call: TRBD2
v_call: TRBV28
cdr3_aa: CASITGTSGGAGNEQFF
cdr3_nt: TGTGCCAGCATTACCGGGACTAGCGGGGGGGCCGGGAATGAGCAGTTCTTC

cdr3_length: 16
clone_size: many
j_call: TRBJ1-2
d_call: .
v_call: TRBV7-8
cdr3_aa: CASSPEPGRWTDGYTF
cdr3_nt: TGTGCCAGCAGCCCGGAACCGGGACGGTGGACGGATGGCTACACCTTC

cdr3_length: 12
clone_size: many
j_call: TRBJ2-4
d_call: TRBD2
v_call: TRBV19
cdr3_aa: CASTPGGGIQYF
cdr3_nt: TGTGCCAGTACCCCCGGGGGAGGGATTCAGTACTTC

cdr3_length: 13
clone_size: medium-sized
j_call: TRBJ1-2
d_call: .
v_call: TRBV28
cdr3_aa: CASITDSPGGYTF
cdr3_nt: TGTGCCAGCATTACAGACTCCCCGGGCGGCTACACCTTC

cdr3_length: 13
clone_size: many
j_call: TRBJ2-3
d_call: .
v_call: TRBV12-3/TRBV12-4
cdr3_aa: CASSEGDTDTQYF
cdr3_nt: TGTGCCAGCAGTGAGGGGGACACAGATACGCAGTATTTT

cdr3_length: 14
clone_size: many
j_call: TRBJ2-2
d_call: TRBD2
v_call: TRBV6-6
cdr3_aa: CASQTGGHTGELFF
cdr3_nt: TGTGCCAGCCAGACGGGAGGGCACACCGGGGAGCTGTTTTTT

cdr3_length: 13
clone_size: medium-sized
j_call: TRBJ2-1
d_call: .
v_call: TRBV9
cdr3_aa: CASSVDGVNEQFF
cdr3_nt: TGTGCCAGCAGCGTAGACGGGGTCAATGAGCAGTTCTTC

cdr3_length: 15
clone_size: medium-sized
j_call: TRBJ2-7
d_call: TRBD2
v_call: TRBV7-8
cdr3_aa: CASSLAGTSGSEQYF
cdr3_nt: TGTGCCAGCAGCTTAGCCGGCACTAGCGGGAGCGAGCAGTACTTC

cdr3_length: 18
clone_size: medium-sized
j_call: TRBJ2-3
d_call: TRBD1
v_call: TRBV18
cdr3_aa: CASSPLNKQGASVNTQYF
cdr3_nt: TGTGCCAGCTCACCTCTCAATAAACAGGGGGCCAGCGTGAATACGCAGTATTTT

cdr3_length: 14
clone_size: .
j_call: TRBJ2-7
d_call: TRBD2
v_call: TRBV10-3
cdr3_aa: CAISLERGFYEQYF
cdr3_nt: TGTGCCATCAGTTTGGAGCGGGGCTTCTACGAGCAGTACTTC

cdr3_length: 14
clone_size: medium-sized
j_call: TRBJ1-1
d_call: .
v_call: TRBV7-9
cdr3_aa: CATGFIFIMGGAFF
cdr3_nt: TGTGCCACCGGGTTCATTTTTATCATGGGCGGAGCTTTCTTT

cdr3_length: 15
clone_size: many
j_call: TRBJ2-1
d_call: .
v_call: TRBV7-9
cdr3_aa: CASSSTRDGRLEQFF
cdr3_nt: TGTGCCAGCAGCTCCACCCGGGACGGCCGTCTTGAGCAGTTCTTC

cdr3_length: 13
clone_size: many
j_call: TRBJ2-3
d_call: .
v_call: TRBV7-2
cdr3_aa: CATSSWHADTQYF
cdr3_nt: TGTGCCACCTCTTCTTGGCACGCGGATACGCAGTATTTT

cdr3_length: 14
clone_size: many
j_call: TRBJ2-5
d_call: TRBD1
v_call: TRBV12-3/TRBV12-4
cdr3_aa: CASRSQGERETQYF
cdr3_nt: TGTGCCAGCAGGTCTCAGGGGGAGCGGGAGACCCAGTACTTC

cdr3_length: 16
clone_size: many
j_call: TRBJ2-3
d_call: .
v_call: TRBV10-3
cdr3_aa: CAIKVSRGSDTDTQYF
cdr3_nt: TGTGCCATCAAGGTGTCGAGGGGATCAGACACAGATACGCAGTATTTT

cdr3_length: 15
clone_size: medium-sized
j_call: TRBJ2-7
d_call: TRBD2
v_call: TRBV12-3/TRBV12-4
cdr3_aa: CASSLGLAGGYEQYF
cdr3_nt: TGTGCCAGCAGTTTGGGACTAGCGGGAGGCTACGAGCAGTACTTC

cdr3_length: 17
clone_size: .
j_call: TRBJ1-6
d_call: TRBD1
v_call: TRBV5-1
cdr3_aa: CASSVSGRGTGRSPLHF
cdr3_nt: TGCGCCAGCAGCGTGTCGGGACGGGGGACAGGGAGATCACCCCTCCACTTT

cdr3_length: 13
clone_size: few
j_call: TRBJ2-6
d_call: .
v_call: TRBV29-1
cdr3_aa: CSVREAGANVLTF
cdr3_nt: TGCAGCGTAAGGGAGGCTGGGGCCAACGTCCTGACTTTC

cdr3_length: 12
clone_size: many
j_call: TRBJ1-1
d_call: .
v_call: TRBV2
cdr3_aa: CAGVRANTEAFF
cdr3_nt: TGTGCCGGAGTAAGAGCGAACACTGAAGCTTTCTTT

cdr3_length: 13
clone_size: many
j_call: TRBJ1-1
d_call: .
v_call: TRBV6-5
cdr3_aa: CASSLGGGLEAFF
cdr3_nt: TGTGCCAGCAGCCTGGGGGGAGGGCTGGAAGCTTTCTTT